These 14 T cell receptor beta chains share one sample of origin, sequenced in a study of cytomegalovirus exposure and HLA in healthy donors. It was with 60 Vbeta and 13 Jbeta primers that the PCR ran. The assay was immunoSEQ multiplex PCR, and TCRdb's table has in-frame clones only and misses some. The repertoire holds roughly 200,000 clones, with 75% to 90% as singletons. The sample taken for sequencing was PBMCs. These receptors were collected from a woman between 25 and 40 years old in good health and CMV-seronegative.

The V and J genes are TRBV2 and TRBJ1-2, with D hard to call. V shed 10 bases and J shed 2 bases, with 11 bases lying between them. Per the germline V gene, CDR1 is SNHLY and CDR2 is FYNNEI. CDR3 size: 12 residues. This CDR3 reads CATRPGNYGYTF. The CDR3 region has the DNA TGTGCCACCCGACCGGGGAACTATGGCTACACCTTC.

The CDR3 here is CASDTTGKGYF. Written as DNA, the CDR3 is TGTGCCAGCGACACGACAGGGAAGGGGTATTTT. The V call is TRBV2, the J call TRBJ2-3; TRBD1 aligns across 7 bases. Germline V gene data show CDR1 as SNHLY and CDR2 as FYNNEI. The CDR3 spans 11 residues. J was trimmed by 14 bases and V by 8 bases; bases with no gene match: 10.

This rearrangement joins TRBV11-2 to TRBJ2-7; 7 nucleotides line up with TRBD2. The CDR3 extends over 16 amino acids. The V and J ends lost 1 base and 5 bases, in that order; junction bases with no gene match: 11. CDR1 is SGHAT and CDR2 is FQNNGV in the germline V gene. The CDR3 here is CASSLAWAGERNEQYF. DNA for the CDR3: TGTGCCAGCAGCTTAGCCTGGGCGGGAGAGAGGAACGAGCAGTACTTC.

This clone was seen a handful of times. Other DNA sequences in this specimen translate into the identical CDR3. The chain is built from TRBV7-2 and TRBJ2-7; 8 bases agree with TRBD1. The germline CDR1 and CDR2 sequences are SGHTA and FQGNSA. J lost 3 bases, V lost 5 bases, and 3 bases had no gene match. The CDR3 contains 13 residues. CDR3 in amino acids: CASSPDRGYEQYF. CDR3 in DNA: TGTGCCAGCAGCCCAGACAGGGGCTACGAGCAGTACTTC.

V gene TRBV10-3 combines with J gene TRBJ2-3, with a possible D match to TRBD2 (6 bases). The V gene lost 3 bases and the J gene lost 1 base, with 11 bases spanning the gap. CDR1 and CDR2 (germline): ENHRY, SYGVKD. The CDR3 consists of 15 residues. Here the CDR3 reads CAISEEVAGTDTQYF. DNA of the CDR3: TGTGCCATCAGTGAAGAAGTAGCGGGCACAGATACGCAGTATTTT.

This clone occurred a few times. The J gene is TRBJ2-1, the V gene TRBV5-4; possibly TRBD2 for D (5 bases). CDR1 is SGHNT, CDR2 YYREEE, per germline (reference sequence). The CDR3 spans 13 residues. Trimming took 6 bases from V and 5 from J, leaving 12 bases between them. CDR3 in DNA: TGTGCCAGCAACCCCGAGGGTAACAATGAGCAGTTCTTC. Its protein is CASNPEGNNEQFF.

V is TRBV2 and J is TRBJ1-5; 8 positions match TRBD1. The CDR3 spans 14 residues. The V gene's germline CDR1 is SNHLY and CDR2 FYNNEI. Losses at the gene ends were 5 bases for V and 5 bases for J; bases not matched to a gene: 5. Here the CDR3 reads CASSLRGLYQPQHF. The CDR3 nucleotides read TGTGCCAGCAGTCTCAGGGGGCTGTATCAGCCCCAGCATTTT.

This clone appeared a single time. The V call is TRBV4-1, the J call TRBJ2-7; TRBD1 aligns across 9 bases. This CDR3 is 15 amino acids long. V shed 4 bases and J 6 bases; nucleotides not matched to a gene: 10. Germline V lookup: CDR1 MGHRA, CDR2 YSYEKL. CDR3 sequence: CASSLRDRAFGEQYF. CDR3 in DNA: TGCGCCAGCAGCCTCCGGGACAGGGCTTTTGGCGAGCAGTACTTC.

This clone was observed once. The chain employs TRBV19 and TRBJ2-3; possibly TRBD2 for D (6 bases). Between the trimmed V and J ends, which lost 9 bases and 8 bases, there was a span of 15 bases. Germline-derived CDR1 and CDR2 are LNHDA and SQIVND (reference sequence). This CDR3 spans 12 amino acids. The CDR3 reads CASNGLEGTQYF. As DNA, the CDR3 is TGTGCCAGCAACGGCTTGGAGGGTACGCAGTATTTT.

The chain employs TRBV9 and TRBJ2-4; 7 bases agree with TRBD2. The V gene end was trimmed by 4 bases and the J gene end by 8 bases; junction bases not matched to a gene: 12. Germline V gene data show CDR1 as SGDLS and CDR2 as YYNGEE. The CDR3 runs to 15 residues. The DNA for the CDR3 is TGTGCCAGCAGCTTCAGCGGGACCCCGGGGGACATTCAGTACTTC. Translating it yields CASSFSGTPGDIQYF. Full variable domain (remainder filled in from reference TRBV9 and TRBJ2-4): DSGVTQTPKHLITATGQRVTLRCSPRSGDLSVYWYQQSLDQGLQFLIQYYNGEERAKGNILERFSAQQFPDLHSELNLSSLELGDSALYFCASSFSGTPGDIQYFGAGTRLSVL.

The chain is built from TRBV5-1 and TRBJ2-5; D ambiguous. The CDR3 spans 13 residues. Trimming shortened V by 0 bases and J by 0 bases, and 3 bases separated the two germline ends. The germline V gene encodes CDR1 SGHRS and CDR2 YFSETQ. CDR3 DNA sequence: TGCGCCAGCAGCTTGGTTAACCAAGAGACCCAGTACTTC. Translated: CASSLVNQETQYF.

V and J are TRBV5-1 and TRBJ2-2; D is undetermined. Germline loops: CDR1 SGHRS, CDR2 YFSETQ. V dropped 3 bases and J dropped 2 bases, with 8 bases sitting between them. This CDR3 is built from 14 residues. CDR3 in amino acids: CASSSNYNTGELFF. DNA of the CDR3: TGCGCCAGCAGCTCCAACTATAACACCGGGGAGCTGTTTTTT.

The rearrangement links TRBV11-2 to TRBJ1-3, with 8 bases matching TRBD1. The CDR3 sequence is 15 residues long. J gave up 4 bases and V 4 bases, and 6 bases lay outside the gene matches. Germline CDR1 and CDR2: SGHAT and FQNNGV. The CDR3 DNA reads TGTGCCAGCAGCTCCCAGGGGGCGTCGGGAAACACCATATATTTT. This encodes CASSSQGASGNTIYF.

This chain connects TRBV2 to TRBJ2-3, with 13 bases aligning to TRBD2. Germline lookup yields CDR1 SNHLY and CDR2 FYNNEI. The CDR3 runs to 15 residues. Trimming at V came to 8 bases and at J to 4 bases, leaving 6 bases not matched to a gene. This chain's CDR3 is CASRTSGSRADTQYF. DNA of the CDR3: TGTGCCAGCCGGACTAGCGGGAGTCGTGCAGATACGCAGTATTTT. Combining the CDR3 with reference TRBV2 and TRBJ2-3 gives the whole variable domain EPEVTQTPSHQVTQMGQEVILRCVPISNHLYFYWYRQILGQKVEFLVSFYNNEISEKSEIFDDQFSVERPDGSNFTLKIRSTKLEDSAMYFCASRTSGSRADTQYFGPGTRLTVL.